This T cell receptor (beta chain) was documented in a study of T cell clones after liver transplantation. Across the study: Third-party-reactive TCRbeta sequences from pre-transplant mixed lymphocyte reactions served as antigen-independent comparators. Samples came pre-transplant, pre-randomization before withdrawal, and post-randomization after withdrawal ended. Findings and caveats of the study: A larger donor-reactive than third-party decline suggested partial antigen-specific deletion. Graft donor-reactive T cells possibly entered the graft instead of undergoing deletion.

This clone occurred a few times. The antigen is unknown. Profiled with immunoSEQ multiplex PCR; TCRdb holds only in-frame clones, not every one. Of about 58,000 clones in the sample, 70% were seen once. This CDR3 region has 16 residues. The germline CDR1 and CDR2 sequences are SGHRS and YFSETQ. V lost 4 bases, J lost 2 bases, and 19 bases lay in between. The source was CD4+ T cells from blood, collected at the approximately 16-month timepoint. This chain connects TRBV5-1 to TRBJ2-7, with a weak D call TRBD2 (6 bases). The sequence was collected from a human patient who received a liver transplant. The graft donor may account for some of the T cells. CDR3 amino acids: CASSKAGPWGAYEQYF. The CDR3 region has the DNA TGCGCCAGCAGCAAAGCCGGACCCTGGGGGGCCTACGAGCAGTACTTC.